This T cell receptor beta chain stems from a study of radiotherapy plus CTLA-4 blockade in lung cancer. This clone was counted between two and nine times. The table came from immunoSEQ multiplex PCR; TCRdb's copy has only in-frame clones and leaves some out. This repertoire shows 40,000 to 45,000 clones, about 74% found once; its top ten account for approximately 9.9%. Trimming at V came to 9 bases and at J to 0 bases, leaving 6 bases not matched to a gene. The CDR3 totals 16 residues. The germline CDR1 and CDR2 sequences are SGHAT and FQNNGV. The chain joins TRBV11-2 to TRBJ2-6, with 9 bases fitting TRBD1. This receptor was taken from a human donor with non-small cell lung cancer who had stable disease on radiotherapy plus ipilimumab. Sequenced material: peripheral blood, taken from a patient treated with radiotherapy plus ipilimumab. The CDR3 DNA follows: TGTGCCAGTCGGGACAGGGCAAACTCTGGGGCCAACGTCCTGACTTTC. Its translation: CASRDRANSGANVLTF.